The 32 T cell receptor beta chains reported below all come from one sample, sequenced in a study of memory CD4+ T cells and cytomegalovirus serostatus. Sequencing was performed with immunoSEQ multiplex PCR; in TCRdb, only in-frame clones are kept and a portion is missing. The top ten clones hold around 1.1% of a sample with tens of thousands of clones, around three quarters of them seen once. The sort gate was single viable CD3+CD4+CD8-CD45RO+ cells for memory CD4+ T cells. Sequencing was done on a sample of memory CD4+ T cells from blood. The receptors shown here come from an adult in good health and CMV-seronegative.

The rearrangement joins TRBV5-6 to TRBJ1-4; D remains ambiguous. CDR3 length: 16 amino acids. Trimming took off 2 bases at V and 2 bases at J, with 13 bases between the two ends. Per germline, CDR1 SGHDT and CDR2 YYEEEE. The CDR3 loop is CASSFAPIGTNEKLFF. The CDR3 region has the DNA TGTGCCAGCAGCTTCGCCCCAATCGGGACTAATGAAAAACTGTTTTTT.

V and J are TRBV7-2 and TRBJ1-4; TRBD1 might be the D (6 bases). The CDR3 is made up of 17 amino acids. Per the germline V gene, CDR1 is SGHTA and CDR2 is FQGNSA. V was shortened by 2 bases and J by 12 bases, with 25 bases between the two germline ends. The CDR3 DNA reads as TGTGCCAGCAGCTTATCGTTCGGGGGCCCCCGTCGCAGGGAACTGTTTTTT. This gives the protein CASSLSFGGPRRRELFF.

The gene calls are TRBV30 and TRBJ2-7, with a tentative D call TRBD2 (6 bases). The CDR3 is 15 residues long. V lost 4 bases to trimming and J lost 2 bases, with 18 bases between them. The germline V gene encodes CDR1 GTSNPN and CDR2 SVGIG (reference sequence). The CDR3 protein is CAWNSPGLGTYEQYF. DNA for the CDR3: TGTGCCTGGAACTCTCCGGGACTCGGGACCTACGAGCAGTACTTC.

The CDR3 DNA reads TGTGCCAGCAGCTTAGGTGGGACTAGCTACGAGCAGTACTTC. Translated, it gives CASSLGGTSYEQYF. The V call is TRBV11-2, the J call TRBJ2-7; 8 bases match TRBD2. The germline CDR1 and CDR2 sequences are SGHAT and FQNNGV. J lost 3 bases, V lost 1 base, and 2 bases had no gene match. The length of the CDR3 is 14 residues.

The genes are TRBV4-1 and TRBJ2-7; D call uncertain. The CDR3 has 13 residues. Trimming pared 6 bases from V and 0 bases from J, leaving 9 bases between. Germline-derived CDR1 and CDR2 are MGHRA and YSYEKL. The DNA of the CDR3 is TGCGCCAGCAGTTGGGCAGTCTCCTACGAGCAGTACTTC. Translation gives CASSWAVSYEQYF.

The V and J genes are TRBV7-8 and TRBJ2-1; D might be TRBD2 (7 bases). From germline, CDR1 is SGHVS and CDR2 FQNEAQ. V lost 5 bases and J 5 bases, leaving 16 bases between the germline ends. The CDR3 sequence is 15 residues long. CDR3 sequence (DNA): TGTGCCAGCAGCCATACGGCGGGGGCTCACAATGAGCAGTTCTTC. It is translated as CASSHTAGAHNEQFF.

The chain carries TRBV28 and TRBJ1-4; D is possibly TRBD1 (5 bases). Germline V lookup: CDR1 MDHEN, CDR2 SYDVKM. V was trimmed by 6 bases and J by 7 bases, leaving 27 bases between them. The CDR3 is 18 residues long. The DNA for the CDR3 is TGTGCCAGCAGCCACCCGCGAGGGACTCCGCTAAGGGGTGAAAAACTGTTTTTT. Protein: CASSHPRGTPLRGEKLFF.

The chain uses TRBV5-1 and TRBJ2-3, with D uncertain. The length of the CDR3 is 13 residues. V was shortened by 0 bases and J by 2 bases, with 4 bases between the two germline ends. Germline V gene sequence: CDR1 SGHRS, CDR2 YFSETQ. The CDR3 region is CASSLEVTDTQYF. CDR3 coding DNA: TGCGCCAGCAGCTTGGAGGTCACAGATACGCAGTATTTT.

This chain uses TRBV2 with TRBJ1-5, with 7 bases matching TRBD1. CDR1 SNHLY and CDR2 FYNNEI come from the germline V gene. This CDR3 is built from 14 residues. The J segment lost 6 bases and the V segment lost 6 bases, leaving 8 bases of the junction unmatched. The CDR3 DNA reads TGTGCCAGCAGCCGACAGGGCTCAGGTCAGCCCCAGCATTTT. It codes for CASSRQGSGQPQHF.

CDR3 in amino acids: CASSLGLAGDYNEQFF. As DNA, the CDR3 is TGCGCCAGCAGCTTGGGACTAGCGGGAGATTACAATGAGCAGTTCTTC. J is TRBJ2-1 and V is TRBV5-1; TRBD2 matches 12 bases. This CDR3 has 16 amino acids. Germline trimming cut 0 bases from V and 4 bases from J; bases unmatched to any gene: 2. Germline V lookup: CDR1 SGHRS, CDR2 YFSETQ.

This clone showed up just once. The junction does not match germline at one end; this may be a read error. The rearrangement links TRBV7-7 to TRBJ1-3; D is undetermined. The CDR3 length is 15 residues. Germline V CDR1 and CDR2: SSHAT, FNYEAQ (reference sequence). The chain's CDR3 is CASSPDGLSGNTIYF. The CDR3 DNA is TGTGCTAGCAGCCCCGACGGCCTCTCTGGAAACACCATATATTTT.

The chain joins TRBV18 to TRBJ2-3; D tentatively fits TRBD1 or TRBD2 (5 bases each). The CDR3 extends over 14 amino acids. The germline V and J ends were trimmed by 8 bases and 1 base, with 13 bases remaining between them. Germline V gene data show CDR1 as KGHSH and CDR2 as LQKENI. This chain's CDR3 is CASSPVGGTDTQYF. CDR3 DNA sequence: TGTGCCAGCAGTCCCGTGGGGGGCACAGATACGCAGTATTTT.

V and J are TRBV2 and TRBJ1-1; TRBD1 agrees at 9 bases. This CDR3 contains 15 residues. Germline loops: CDR1 SNHLY, CDR2 FYNNEI. The V segment lost 3 bases and the J segment 3 bases; nucleotides outside the gene matches: 5. CDR3 nucleotides: TGTGCCAGCAGTGATAGACAGGGGGGGGACACTGAAGCTTTCTTT. Its translation is CASSDRQGGDTEAFF.

This clone was counted a few times. The chain couples TRBV9 to TRBJ2-1; 11 bases align to TRBD2. With 0 bases clipped from V and 4 bases from J, the junction kept 3 bases outside the gene matches. The CDR3 consists of 16 residues. The germline CDR1 and CDR2 sequences are SGDLS and YYNGEE. CDR3 region: CASSVEASGGYNEQFF. The CDR3 region has the DNA TGTGCCAGCAGCGTAGAGGCTAGCGGGGGGTACAATGAGCAGTTCTTC.

For the CDR3, the DNA is TGTGCCTGGAGACCGGTCGGGGGGAGGTCGGGAAAACTGTTTTTT. Translated, it gives CAWRPVGGRSGKLFF. The chain combines TRBV30 with TRBJ1-4; possible D gene TRBD1, 5 bases. CDR3 length equals 15 residues. V gave up 3 bases and J gave up 10 bases, with 21 bases separating them. Germline values: CDR1 GTSNPN, CDR2 SVGIG (reference sequence).

The chain joins TRBV7-9 to TRBJ1-1, with a possible D match to TRBD1 (5 bases). Germline loops: CDR1 SEHNR, CDR2 FQNEAQ (reference sequence). CDR3 length: 13 residues. The V gene lost 4 bases and the J gene lost 4 bases, with 10 bases spanning the gap. The DNA of the CDR3 is TGTGCCAGCAGCTCCGGGGCTGGCACTGAAGCTTTCTTT. This sequence encodes CASSSGAGTEAFF. The variable domain in full, with the rest retrieved from reference TRBV7-9 and TRBJ1-1, is DTGVSQNPRHKITKRGQNVTFRCDPISEHNRLYWYRQTLGQGPEFLTYFQNEAQLEKSRLLSDRFSAERPKGSFSTLEIQRTEQGDSAMYLCASSSGAGTEAFFGQGTRLTVV.

V usage is TRBV11-3 and J usage is TRBJ2-2, with D perhaps TRBD2 (6 bases). The CDR3 sequence is 19 residues long. Germline lookup yields CDR1 SGHNT and CDR2 YENEEA. With 2 bases removed from V and 0 bases from J, the gap between germline ends came to 19 bases. DNA for the CDR3: TGTGCCAGCAGCTTATCCCATGGGGGACTTTCGGCGAACACCGGGGAGCTGTTTTTT. Amino acids: CASSLSHGGLSANTGELFF.

This clone showed up just a few times. This chain links TRBV6-6 with TRBJ2-7; 8 bases are shared with TRBD1. The CDR3 consists of 14 residues. Per germline, CDR1 MNHNY and CDR2 SVGAGI (reference sequence). V dropped 7 bases and J dropped 4; count of bases not matched to a gene: 9. The CDR3 reads CASKTTDRAYEQYF. The CDR3 nucleotides read TGTGCCAGCAAGACAACGGACAGGGCGTACGAGCAGTACTTC.

The genes are TRBV2 and TRBJ2-5, with unresolved D. CDR3 length equals 14 residues. Germline lookup yields CDR1 SNHLY and CDR2 FYNNEI. V was cut by 2 bases and J by 0 bases, with 7 bases left in between. In DNA form, the CDR3 reads TGTGCCAGCAGTGAAATTAGCTACCAAGAGACCCAGTACTTC. Its protein is CASSEISYQETQYF.

This clone showed up just a few times. The CDR3: CASGRGGPADTQYF. The CDR3 nucleotides are TGTGCTAGTGGTAGGGGAGGGCCAGCGGATACGCAGTATTTT. V and J are TRBV12-5 and TRBJ2-3, with 7 bases fitting TRBD2. After removal of 5 bases from V and 6 bases from J, the junction contained 8 bases not matched to a gene. The CDR3 contains 14 residues. Germline CDR1 reads LGHNT; CDR2 reads FRNRAP.

This clone has a single count. V gene TRBV7-8 combines with J gene TRBJ2-3; a weak D match, TRBD1 (6 bases). Germline V CDR1 and CDR2: SGHVS, FQNEAQ. The CDR3 has 18 residues. Trimming pared 1 base from V and 3 bases from J, leaving 20 bases between. CDR3 protein: CASSLVRSGTTKTDTQYF. In DNA form, the CDR3 reads TGTGCCAGCAGCTTAGTCCGATCCGGGACAACGAAGACAGATACGCAGTATTTT.

This sequence joins TRBV19 and TRBJ1-2, with D maybe TRBD1 (5 bases). Germline CDR1 reads LNHDA; CDR2 reads SQIVND (reference sequence). The V gene lost 7 bases and the J gene lost 7 bases, with 19 bases spanning the gap. The CDR3 is 14 residues long. For the CDR3, the DNA is TGTGCCAGTACTCCCCGGGGCCCGGAAGGTGGCTACACCTTC. It encodes CASTPRGPEGGYTF.

On this clone: Other DNA sequences in this specimen translate into the identical CDR3. The V and J genes are TRBV15 and TRBJ1-5; a weak D match, TRBD1 (6 bases). CDR3 length equals 14 residues. Germline lookup yields CDR1 LNHNV and CDR2 YYDKDF (reference sequence). The V end was cut by 5 bases, the J end by 5 bases, with 13 bases between. The CDR3 spells CATSRRQEDQPQHF. CDR3 bases: TGTGCCACCAGCCGCCGACAGGAGGATCAGCCCCAGCATTTT.

CDR3 DNA: TGTGCCAGCAGCTTAGATAGCGGGAGGGCCAGTGAGCAGTTCTTC. Residues: CASSLDSGRASEQFF. The chain carries TRBV11-1 and TRBJ2-1; the match to TRBD2 covers 11 bases. Germline V lookup: CDR1 SGHAT, CDR2 FQDESV (reference sequence). With 1 base clipped from V and 9 bases from J, the junction kept 5 bases outside the gene matches. The CDR3 is 15 amino acids.

This clone was counted once. A read error may account for a junction end that differs from germline. CDR3 nucleotides: TGCGCCAGCAGCCCCCGGACTAGCGGGAGTAAAATCTTC. Encoded protein: CASSPRTSGSKIF. J is TRBJ2-7 and V is TRBV5-1; 13 bases agree with TRBD2. The length of the CDR3 is 13 residues. Per germline, CDR1 SGHRS and CDR2 YFSETQ.

The J gene is TRBJ2-7, the V gene TRBV19; 9 bases align to TRBD1. CDR1 is LNHDA and CDR2 is SQIVND in the germline V gene (reference sequence). There are 15 residues in the CDR3. J lost 3 bases, V lost 8 bases, and 11 bases had no gene match. The CDR3 loop reads CASRWSGTGLYEQYF. The CDR3 DNA sequence: TGTGCCAGTCGATGGAGCGGGACAGGGCTCTACGAGCAGTACTTC.

This chain links TRBV29-1 with TRBJ2-2, with TRBD1 matching 7 bases. The CDR3 sequence is 14 residues long. The germline gives CDR1 SQVTM, CDR2 ANQGSEA. Losses at the gene ends were 6 bases for V and 6 bases for J; bases not matched to a gene: 10. The CDR3 region has the DNA TGCAGCGTGAACCCGGGACAGACCCCCGGGGAGCTGTTTTTT. This gives the protein CSVNPGQTPGELFF.

The V call is TRBV11-2, the J call TRBJ2-5; 8 nucleotides align to TRBD1. The V gene's germline CDR1 is SGHAT and CDR2 FQNNGV. The CDR3 runs 15 residues. J lost 1 base, V lost 3 bases, and 4 bases had no gene match. The CDR3 DNA follows: TGTGCCAGCAGCTTCGGGACAGGTAGCCAAGAGACCCAGTACTTC. Its protein is CASSFGTGSQETQYF.

This clone was counted between two and nine times. The chain employs TRBV5-1 and TRBJ1-1; D possibly corresponds to TRBD1 (5 bases). Per germline, CDR1 SGHRS and CDR2 YFSETQ. The CDR3 is 15 residues long. V shed 0 bases and J shed 1 base, with 10 bases lying between them. The CDR3 DNA is TGCGCCAGCAGCTTGGGACAGCCTAAGAACACTGAAGCTTTCTTT. Protein sequence: CASSLGQPKNTEAFF.

This clone was recorded only once. The chain links TRBV11-2 to TRBJ2-7; 7 nucleotides line up with TRBD1. Germline trimming cut 5 bases from V and 4 bases from J; bases unmatched to any gene: 8. CDR3 length equals 14 residues. In germline, CDR1 is SGHAT, CDR2 FQNNGV. CDR3 nucleotides: TGTGCCAGCAGCGGATCACAGGGGTCGTACGAGCAGTACTTC. Its translation: CASSGSQGSYEQYF. The full variable domain, rest sourced from reference TRBV11-2 and TRBJ2-7, is EAGVAQSPRYKIIEKRQSVAFWCNPISGHATLYWYQQILGQGPKLLIQFQNNGVVDDSQLPKDRFSAERLKGVDSTLKIQPAKLEDSAVYLCASSGSQGSYEQYFGPGTRLTVT.

The chain employs TRBV19 and TRBJ2-2, with D tentatively TRBD2 (6 bases). Germline V gives CDR1 LNHDA, CDR2 SQIVND (reference sequence). The CDR3 has 14 residues. Trimming took 5 bases from V and 1 from J, leaving 8 bases between them. The CDR3 DNA sequence: TGTGCCAGTAGTGTGCGGGAGAACACCGGGGAGCTGTTTTTT. Amino acid sequence: CASSVRENTGELFF.

The J gene is TRBJ2-7, the V gene TRBV9, with 8 bases identical to TRBD2. The trim removed 3 bases at V and 3 bases at J, leaving 8 bases unmatched. CDR1 is SGDLS, CDR2 YYNGEE, per germline. This CDR3 region has 15 residues. The CDR3 reads CASSASTGGFYEQYF. Here the CDR3 DNA reads TGTGCCAGCAGCGCCTCTACGGGAGGGTTCTACGAGCAGTACTTC.